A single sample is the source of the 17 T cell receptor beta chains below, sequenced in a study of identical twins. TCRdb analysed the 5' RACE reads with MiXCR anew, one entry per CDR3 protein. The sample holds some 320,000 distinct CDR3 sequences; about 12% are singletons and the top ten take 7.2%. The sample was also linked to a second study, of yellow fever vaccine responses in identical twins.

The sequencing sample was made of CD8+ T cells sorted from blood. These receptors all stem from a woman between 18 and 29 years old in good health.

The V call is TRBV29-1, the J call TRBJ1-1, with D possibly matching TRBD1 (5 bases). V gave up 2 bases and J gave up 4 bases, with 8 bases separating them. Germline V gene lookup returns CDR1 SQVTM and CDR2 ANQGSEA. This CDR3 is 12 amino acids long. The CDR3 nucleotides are TGCAGCGTTGAAACGGGGGTCACTGAAGCTTTCTTT. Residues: CSVETGVTEAFF.

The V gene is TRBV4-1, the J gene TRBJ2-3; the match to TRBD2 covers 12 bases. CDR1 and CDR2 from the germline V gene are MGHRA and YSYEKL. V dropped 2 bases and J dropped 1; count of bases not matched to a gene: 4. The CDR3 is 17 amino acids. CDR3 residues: CASSQRLAGVGTDTQYF. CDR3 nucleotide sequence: TGCGCCAGCAGCCAACGACTAGCGGGGGTAGGCACAGATACGCAGTATTTT.

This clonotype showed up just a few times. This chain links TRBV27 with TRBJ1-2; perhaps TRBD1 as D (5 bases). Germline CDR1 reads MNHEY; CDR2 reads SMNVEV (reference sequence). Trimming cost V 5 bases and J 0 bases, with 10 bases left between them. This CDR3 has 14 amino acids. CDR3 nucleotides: TGTGCCAGCAGTCCCGGGGGGACTAACTATGGCTACACCTTC. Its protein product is CASSPGGTNYGYTF.

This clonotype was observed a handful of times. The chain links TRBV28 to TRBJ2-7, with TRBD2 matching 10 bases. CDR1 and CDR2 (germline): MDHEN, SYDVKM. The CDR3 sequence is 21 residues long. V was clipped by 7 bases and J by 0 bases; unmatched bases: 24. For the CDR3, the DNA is TGTGCCAGCACCCCATACAGGCTAGCGGGAGCGGATTTGGCGGGCTCCTACGAGCAGTACTTC. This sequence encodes CASTPYRLAGADLAGSYEQYF.

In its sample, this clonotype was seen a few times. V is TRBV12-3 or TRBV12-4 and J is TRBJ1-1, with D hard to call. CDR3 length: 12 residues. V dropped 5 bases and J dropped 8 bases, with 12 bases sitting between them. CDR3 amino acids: CASSRPAAEAFF. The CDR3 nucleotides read TGTGCCAGCAGTCGACCAGCCGCCGAAGCTTTCTTT.

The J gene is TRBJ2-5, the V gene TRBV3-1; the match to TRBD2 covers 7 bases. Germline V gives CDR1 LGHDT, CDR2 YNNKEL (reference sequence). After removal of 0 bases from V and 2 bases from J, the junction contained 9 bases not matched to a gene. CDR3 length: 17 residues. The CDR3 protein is CASSQDLGTGGQETQYF. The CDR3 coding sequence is TGTGCCAGCAGCCAAGATCTGGGGACGGGGGGACAAGAGACCCAGTACTTC.

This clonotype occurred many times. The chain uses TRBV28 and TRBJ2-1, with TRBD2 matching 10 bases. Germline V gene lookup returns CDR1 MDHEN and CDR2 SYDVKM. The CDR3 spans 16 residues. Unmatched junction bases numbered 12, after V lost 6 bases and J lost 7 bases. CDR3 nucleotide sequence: TGTGCCAGCAGACCTAGCGGGAGCGCACTCTTTAATGAGCAGTTCTTC. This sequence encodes CASRPSGSALFNEQFF.

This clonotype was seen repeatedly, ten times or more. The chain's CDR3 is CSYLAGANSETQYF. CDR3 DNA sequence: TGCAGTTATCTAGCGGGGGCGAATTCAGAGACCCAGTACTTC. The chain employs TRBV20-1 and TRBJ2-5; 10 bases are shared with TRBD2. CDR3 length: 14 residues. The V and J ends lost 8 bases and 4 bases, in that order; junction bases with no gene match: 10. CDR1 is DFQATT and CDR2 is SNEGSKA in the germline V gene (reference sequence).

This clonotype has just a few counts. The CDR3 DNA reads TGTGCCAGTCGGGGGGACCGAAACATTCAGTACTTC. Translating gives CASRGDRNIQYF. V usage is TRBV27 and J usage is TRBJ2-4; 7 bases match TRBD2. The CDR3 consists of 12 residues. The trim removed 9 bases at V and 6 bases at J, leaving 5 bases unmatched. CDR1 MNHEY and CDR2 SMNVEV come from the germline V gene (reference sequence).

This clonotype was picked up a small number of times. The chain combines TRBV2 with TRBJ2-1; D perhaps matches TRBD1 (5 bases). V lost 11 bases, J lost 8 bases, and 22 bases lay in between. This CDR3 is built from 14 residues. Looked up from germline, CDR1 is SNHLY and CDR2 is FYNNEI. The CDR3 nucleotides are TGTGCCCCCCAAAGGGATTCCAGGGCTGATGAGCAGTTCTTC. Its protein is CAPQRDSRADEQFF.

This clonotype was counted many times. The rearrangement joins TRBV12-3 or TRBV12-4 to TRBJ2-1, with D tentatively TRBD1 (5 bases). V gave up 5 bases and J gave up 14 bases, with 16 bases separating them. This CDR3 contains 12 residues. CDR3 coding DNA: TGTGCCAGCAGTCCAAGTGGGGCGGTGGAGTTCTTC. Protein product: CASSPSGAVEFF.

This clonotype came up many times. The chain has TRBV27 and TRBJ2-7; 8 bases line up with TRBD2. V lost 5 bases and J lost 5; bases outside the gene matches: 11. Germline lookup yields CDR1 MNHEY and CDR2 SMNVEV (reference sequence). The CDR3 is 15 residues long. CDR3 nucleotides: TGTGCCAGCAGTCTAAGCGGGGGTTACGTCCACGAGCAGTACGTC. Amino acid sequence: CASSLSGGYVHEQYV.

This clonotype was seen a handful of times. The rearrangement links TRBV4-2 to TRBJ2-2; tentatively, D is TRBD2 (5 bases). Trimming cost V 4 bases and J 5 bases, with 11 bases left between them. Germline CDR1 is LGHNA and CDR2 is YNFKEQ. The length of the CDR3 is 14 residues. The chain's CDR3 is CASSPQGLTGELFF. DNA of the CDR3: TGTGCCAGCAGCCCTCAAGGACTTACCGGGGAGCTGTTTTTT.

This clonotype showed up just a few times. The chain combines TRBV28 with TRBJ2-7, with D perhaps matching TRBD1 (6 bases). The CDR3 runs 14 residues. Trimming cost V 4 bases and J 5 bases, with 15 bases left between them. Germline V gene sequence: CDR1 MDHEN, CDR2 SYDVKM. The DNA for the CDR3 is TGTGCCAGCAGTTATAGGGGGAGTACCGACGAGCAGTACTTC. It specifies CASSYRGSTDEQYF.

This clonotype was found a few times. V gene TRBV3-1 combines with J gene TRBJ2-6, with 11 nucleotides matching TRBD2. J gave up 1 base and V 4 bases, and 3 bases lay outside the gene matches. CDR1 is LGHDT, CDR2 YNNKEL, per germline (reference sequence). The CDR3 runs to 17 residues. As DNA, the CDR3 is TGTGCCAGCAGCCTAGCGGGGGGGCTTTCTGGGGCCAACGTCCTGACTTTC. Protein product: CASSLAGGLSGANVLTF.

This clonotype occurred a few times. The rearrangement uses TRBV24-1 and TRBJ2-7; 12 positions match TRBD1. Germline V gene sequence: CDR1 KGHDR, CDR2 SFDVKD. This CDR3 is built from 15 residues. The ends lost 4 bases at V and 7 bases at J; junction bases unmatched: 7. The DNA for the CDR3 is TGTGCCACCAGTGACCGCGGGACAGGGGGCGGTGAGCAGTACTTC. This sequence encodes CATSDRGTGGGEQYF.

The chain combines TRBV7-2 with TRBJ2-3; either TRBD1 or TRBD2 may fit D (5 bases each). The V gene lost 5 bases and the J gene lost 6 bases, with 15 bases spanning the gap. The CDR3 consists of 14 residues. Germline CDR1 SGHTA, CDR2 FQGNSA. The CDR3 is CASSLLWDPDTQYF. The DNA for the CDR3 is TGTGCCAGCAGCCTCCTTTGGGACCCGGATACGCAGTATTTT.